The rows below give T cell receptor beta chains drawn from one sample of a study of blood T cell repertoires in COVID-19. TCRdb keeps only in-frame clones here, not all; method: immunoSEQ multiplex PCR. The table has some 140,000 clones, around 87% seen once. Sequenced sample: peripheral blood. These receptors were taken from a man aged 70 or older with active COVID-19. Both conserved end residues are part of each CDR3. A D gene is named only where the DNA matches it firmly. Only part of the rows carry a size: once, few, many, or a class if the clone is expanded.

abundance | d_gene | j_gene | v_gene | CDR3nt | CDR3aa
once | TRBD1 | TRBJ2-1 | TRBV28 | TGTGCCAGCAGCCCACAGGGGGCCCCACACAATGAGCAGTTCTTC | CASSPQGAPHNEQFF
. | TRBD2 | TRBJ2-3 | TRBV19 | TGTGCCAGTGGGACTAGCGGGAGGTTTGGCACAGATACGCAGTATTTT | CASGTSGRFGTDTQYF
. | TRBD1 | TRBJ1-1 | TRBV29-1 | TGCAGCGTACACAGGGGACTCGGGAACACTGAAGCTTTCTTT | CSVHRGLGNTEAFF
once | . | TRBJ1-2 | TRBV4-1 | TGCGCCAGCAGCCAAGCCGATCGGGCTAACTATGGCTACACCTTC | CASSQADRANYGYTF
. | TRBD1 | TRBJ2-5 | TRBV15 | TGTGCCACCAGCAGCGGACAGGACGAACGAGAGACCCAGTACTTC | CATSSGQDERETQYF
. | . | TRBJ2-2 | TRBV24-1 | TGTGCCACCAGTGATTTGAAGGGGAGGAGTAGCAACACCGGGGAGCTGTTTTTT | CATSDLKGRSSNTGELFF
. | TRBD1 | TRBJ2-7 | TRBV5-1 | TGCGCCAGCAGCTATACAGGGGGCAGATACGAGCAGTACTTC | CASSYTGGRYEQYF
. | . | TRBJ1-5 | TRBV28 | TGTGCCAGCAGTCTTCAGGGGTCCGGACAGCCCCAGCATTTT | CASSLQGSGQPQHF
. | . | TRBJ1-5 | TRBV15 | TGTGCCACCAGCGGGCCGATGAATCAGCCCCAGCATTTT | CATSGPMNQPQHF
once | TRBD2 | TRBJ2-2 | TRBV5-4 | TGTGCCAGCAGCCCGGGACTAGTGGATGGGGAGCTGTTTTTT | CASSPGLVDGELFF
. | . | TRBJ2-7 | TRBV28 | TGTGCCAGCAGCCGCCAGCAGGACTCCTACGAGCAGTACTTC | CASSRQQDSYEQYF
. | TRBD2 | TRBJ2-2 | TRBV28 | TGTGCCAGCCTCCCGGGGGGGGCGGGCACCGGGGAGCTGTTTTTT | CASLPGGAGTGELFF
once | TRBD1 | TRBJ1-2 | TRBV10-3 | TGTGCCAGTCAACCGGGACAGGGTGTGAGTGGCTACACCTTC | CASQPGQGVSGYTF
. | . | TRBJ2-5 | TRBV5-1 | TGCGCCAGCTCCTTGCTCGGGGAGGACGTGACCCAGTACTTC | CASSLLGEDVTQYF
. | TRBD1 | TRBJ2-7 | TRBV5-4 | TGTGCCAGCAGCTCTCAGACAGGGTACGAGCAGTACTTC | CASSSQTGYEQYF
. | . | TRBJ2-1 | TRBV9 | TGTGCCAGCAGCGTCTGGAGGAGCGATGAGCAGTTCTTC | CASSVWRSDEQFF
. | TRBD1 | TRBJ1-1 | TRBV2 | TGTGCCAGCAGAAACAGGGGGGGGAACACTGAAGCTTTCTTT | CASRNRGGNTEAFF
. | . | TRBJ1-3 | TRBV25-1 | TGTGCCAGCAGTGGGGCTGCCCGTGGCACCATATATTTT | CASSGAARGTIYF
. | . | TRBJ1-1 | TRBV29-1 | TGCAGCGTTCTTGTGGACAGACTCTTGAACACTGAAGCTTTCTTT | CSVLVDRLLNTEAFF
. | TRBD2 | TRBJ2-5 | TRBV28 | TGTGCCAGCAGCCCAGGGACTAGCGGGAAGGAGACCCAGTACTTC | CASSPGTSGKETQYF
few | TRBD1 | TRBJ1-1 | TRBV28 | TGTGCCAGCAGTTTGCAGGGGGCGTCCTCTGAAGCTTTCTTT | CASSLQGASSEAFF
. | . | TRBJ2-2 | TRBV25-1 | TGTGCCAGCAATCGAGGAGGGAGATTTACCGGGGAGCTGTTTTTT | CASNRGGRFTGELFF
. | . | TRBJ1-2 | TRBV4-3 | TGCGCCAGCAGCCCACGCGCGGGACGCTATGGCTACACCTTC | CASSPRAGRYGYTF
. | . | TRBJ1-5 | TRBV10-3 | TGTGCCATCAGTGGGACAGACAATCAGCCCCAGCATTTT | CAISGTDNQPQHF
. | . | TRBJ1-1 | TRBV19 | TGTGCCAGTAGTATCGTGGTAGGGAGGGACTCTGAAGCTTTCTTT | CASSIVVGRDSEAFF
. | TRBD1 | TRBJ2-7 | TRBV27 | TGTGCCAGCAGTTACGCTGGGACAGGGGGCGGCTTGTACGAGCAGTACTTC | CASSYAGTGGGLYEQYF
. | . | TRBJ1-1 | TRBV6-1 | TGTGCCAGCAGTGAGAGGATCAACACTGAAGCTTTCTTT | CASSERINTEAFF
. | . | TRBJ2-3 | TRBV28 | TGTGCCACCCAGACAGGCACAGATACGCAGTATTTT | CATQTGTDTQYF
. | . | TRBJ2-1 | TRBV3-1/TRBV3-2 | TGTGCCAGCAGCCAAGATCGTAGGGGGGGCAGGAGCTCCTACAATGAGCAGTTCTTC | CASSQDRRGGRSSYNEQFF
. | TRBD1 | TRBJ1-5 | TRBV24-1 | TGTGCCACCAGTGATTCGTCCGGGACAGGGGGCAGCAATCAGCCCCAGCATTTT | CATSDSSGTGGSNQPQHF
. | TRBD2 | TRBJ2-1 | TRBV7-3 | TGTGCCAGCAGCTTGAGGGGACTAGCGGAAATCAATGAGCAGTTCTTC | CASSLRGLAEINEQFF
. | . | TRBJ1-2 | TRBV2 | TGTGCCAGCAGAACGGGGAACGCAGAAAACTATGGCTACACCTTC | CASRTGNAENYGYTF